These 14 T cell receptor beta chains were all obtained from the same sample, sequenced in a study of blood T cell repertoires in COVID-19. Profiled with immunoSEQ multiplex PCR; TCRdb holds only in-frame clones, not every one. The repertoire holds around 150,000 clones, with around 87% as singletons. The sequenced sample was peripheral blood. The receptors were sampled from a woman aged 70-85 years with COVID-19, enrolled during active disease.

V is TRBV6-2 or TRBV6-3 and J is TRBJ1-1; no definite D call. V was pared by 5 bases and J by 7 bases, with 11 bases between. This CDR3 contains 12 residues. The germline gives CDR1 MNHEY, CDR2 SVGEGT. CDR3 nucleotides: TGTGCCAGCAGTGTAAGTGAGAGTGAAGCTTTCTTT. Its protein product is CASSVSESEAFF.

The chain uses TRBV18 and TRBJ2-5; 7 positions agree with TRBD1. The germline CDR1 and CDR2 sequences are KGHSH and LQKENI. The length of the CDR3 is 14 residues. J lost 4 bases, V lost 0 bases, and 2 bases had no gene match. CDR3 amino acids: CASSPPRQGETQYF. CDR3 coding DNA: TGTGCCAGCTCACCACCAAGACAGGGAGAGACCCAGTACTTC.

The V call is TRBV9, the J call TRBJ2-1; D might be TRBD2 (6 bases). CDR3 length: 16 amino acids. Germline CDR1 reads SGDLS; CDR2 reads YYNGEE. Trimming shortened V by 3 bases and J by 4 bases, and 17 bases separated the two germline ends. The CDR3 region has the DNA TGTGCCAGCAGCGCCCGCGGCGCGGGACTGTACAATGAGCAGTTCTTC. This translates into CASSARGAGLYNEQFF.

The chain recombines TRBV15 with TRBJ2-4; D might be TRBD2 (6 bases). In germline, CDR1 is LNHNV, CDR2 YYDKDF (reference sequence). The CDR3 totals 15 residues. The germline V and J ends were trimmed by 5 bases and 0 bases, with 11 bases remaining between them. The CDR3 region is CATSGAGLAKNIQYF. The CDR3 bases are TGTGCCACCAGCGGGGCGGGGCTAGCCAAAAACATTCAGTACTTC. Variable domain in full (rest from reference TRBV15 and TRBJ2-4): DAMVIQNPRYQVTQFGKPVTLSCSQTLNHNVMYWYQQKSSQAPKLLFHYYDKDFNNEADTPDNFQSRRPNTSFCFLDIRSPGLGDTAMYLCATSGAGLAKNIQYFGAGTRLSVL.

The chain recombines TRBV5-1 with TRBJ1-5; TRBD1 agrees at 9 bases. J gave up 6 bases and V 0 bases, and 4 bases lay outside the gene matches. Germline CDR1 and CDR2: SGHRS and YFSETQ. This CDR3 contains 15 residues. CDR3 region: CASSLGDRDSQPQHF. In DNA form, the CDR3 reads TGCGCCAGCAGCTTGGGGGACAGGGATAGTCAGCCCCAGCATTTT.

The CDR3 region is CASSLIGGNTEAFF. DNA of the CDR3: TGCGCCAGCAGCTTGATAGGGGGGAACACTGAAGCTTTCTTT. The chain links TRBV5-1 to TRBJ1-1, with D maybe TRBD1 (6 bases). The CDR3 length is 14 residues. Germline CDR1 SGHRS, CDR2 YFSETQ. V shed 1 base and J shed 1 base, with 8 bases lying between them.

This rearrangement joins TRBV5-4 to TRBJ1-1, with 10 positions matching TRBD1. Germline CDR1 reads SGHNT; CDR2 reads YYREEE (reference sequence). V trimming: 4 bases; J trimming: 2 bases; junction bases outside the gene matches: 11. This CDR3 is 17 amino acids long. The DNA of the CDR3 is TGTGCCAGCAGCCGGAGGCCTCGGGACAGGGGCAACACTGAAGCTTTCTTT. This encodes CASSRRPRDRGNTEAFF.

The genes are TRBV9 and TRBJ2-2; D is possibly TRBD2 (5 bases). This CDR3 comprises 15 residues. V lost 3 bases, J lost 2 bases, and 11 bases lay in between. The germline CDR1 and CDR2 sequences are SGDLS and YYNGEE. CDR3 amino acids: CASSATGKNTGELFF. The CDR3 coding sequence is TGTGCCAGCAGCGCCACCGGGAAAAACACCGGGGAGCTGTTTTTT.

V gene TRBV19 combines with J gene TRBJ2-1; TRBD2 matches at 9 bases. CDR1 is LNHDA and CDR2 is SQIVND in the germline V gene (reference sequence). V lost 3 bases, J lost 6 bases, and 6 bases stayed unmatched. The CDR3 length is 15 residues. CDR3 sequence (DNA): TGTGCCAGTAGTATGATGAGCGGGGGGAGCAATGAGCAGTTCTTC. Its protein is CASSMMSGGSNEQFF.

The chain recombines TRBV30 with TRBJ1-5; 11 bases line up with TRBD1. CDR1 and CDR2 from the germline V gene are GTSNPN and SVGIG (reference sequence). V gave up 3 bases and J gave up 7 bases; unmatched junction bases: 2. The length of the CDR3 is 13 residues. The CDR3 coding sequence is TGTGCCTGGAGAGGACAGGGGGCACAGCCCCAGCATTTT. The encoded protein is CAWRGQGAQPQHF. The entire variable domain, with the rest obtained from reference TRBV30 and TRBJ1-5, is as follows: SQTIHQWPATLVQPVGSPLSLECTVEGTSNPNLYWYRQAAGRGLQLLFYSVGIGQISSEVPQNLSASRPQDRQFILSSKKLLLSDSGFYLCAWRGQGAQPQHFGDGTRLSIL.

The chain uses TRBV20-1 and TRBJ2-7, with no clear D. V lost 3 bases and J lost 5, with 8 bases in between. The germline gives CDR1 DFQATT, CDR2 SNEGSKA (reference sequence). CDR3 length: 11 amino acids. The CDR3 sequence is CSASMSDEQYF. Here the CDR3 DNA reads TGCAGTGCTAGTATGAGCGACGAGCAGTACTTC.

As DNA, the CDR3 is TGTGCCACTGCTTGGGGTCAGGGGATGAGTCAGCCCCAGCATTTT. It yields the protein CATAWGQGMSQPQHF. The chain carries TRBV15 and TRBJ1-5; the D gene is possibly TRBD1 (6 bases). This CDR3 is 15 amino acids long. Germline CDR1 reads LNHNV; CDR2 reads YYDKDF (reference sequence). Between the trimmed V and J ends, which lost 9 bases and 6 bases, there was a span of 21 bases.

The rearrangement joins TRBV28 to TRBJ1-5; no clear D gene. Germline V gene lookup returns CDR1 MDHEN and CDR2 SYDVKM. V dropped 6 bases and J dropped 3 bases, with 9 bases sitting between them. The CDR3 sequence is 13 residues long. The CDR3 bases are TGTGCCAGCAGAGACTCCACCAATCAGCCCCAGCATTTT. Translating gives CASRDSTNQPQHF.

The rearrangement links TRBV27 to TRBJ1-4; D might be TRBD1 (5 bases). The germline CDR1 and CDR2 sequences are MNHEY and SMNVEV (reference sequence). This CDR3 contains 13 residues. V gave up 5 bases and J gave up 8 bases, with 12 bases separating them. The CDR3: CASSSWAGEKLFF. For the CDR3, the DNA is TGTGCCAGCAGTAGCTGGGCAGGGGAAAAACTGTTTTTT.